The clone carrying this T cell receptor (beta chain) was seen ten or more times. The target antigen is unknown. The data stem from a study of T cells in Graves' hyperthyroidism and ophthalmopathy. What was amplified from RNA transcripts were TCR beta CDR3 regions. Carried out on the TCR CDR3, a first-round RT-PCR used the HTBI primer set. TCRdb reanalysed the multiplex PCR reads using MiXCR and keeps one entry per CDR3 protein. In the table there are about 380,000 distinct CDR3 sequences, roughly 15% of which are singletons. Each 10 ml fresh peripheral blood draw supplied the PBMCs. Germline-derived CDR1 and CDR2 are DFQATT and SNEGSKA (reference sequence). The CDR3 runs to 15 residues. J lost 5 bases, V lost 0 bases, and 10 bases had no gene match. General study results and limits: A 13 V-J model separated ophthalmopathy from stable hyperthyroidism. The model made its ophthalmopathy prediction, and onset followed a median around six months later.

The sample was blood. The gene calls are TRBV20-1 and TRBJ2-7; 7 bases fit TRBD1. The receptor comes from a young woman with Graves' ophthalmopathy. The CDR3 is CSAREYGAGGDEQYF. The CDR3 coding sequence is TGCAGTGCTAGAGAGTACGGGGCAGGGGGAGACGAGCAGTACTTC.